This TCR beta chain was retrieved from a study of chemoradiotherapy in HPV16-positive cancers. Study background: Functional T-cell assays on a couple of HPV16-positive patients' cells defined candidate HPV-specific clones and common TCR motifs. Study outcomes and limitations: Candidate HPV-specific clones and E7-related TCR motifs grew in tumor during treatment.

The CDR3 runs to 14 residues. Germline V gene lookup returns CDR1 MRHNA and CDR2 SNTAGT. V was clipped by 0 bases and J by 3 bases, with 5 bases between them. TCRdb keeps only in-frame clones here, not all; method: immunoSEQ multiplex PCR. The data contain tens of thousands of clones, 73% of them singletons. As regards this clone: Antigen unknown. Additional DNA sequences in this sample encode the identical CDR3.

Repertoires were sampled repeatedly during chemoradiotherapy. The specimen was taken from a patient who underwent chemoradiotherapy. This TCR was sampled from a human donor with HPV-associated anogenital cancer. The chain is built from TRBV6-4 and TRBJ2-2; D may correspond to TRBD1 or TRBD2 (5 bases each). This CDR3 is CASSDSGDTGELFF. The CDR3 nucleotides are TGTGCCAGCAGTGACTCGGGGGACACCGGGGAGCTGTTTTTT.